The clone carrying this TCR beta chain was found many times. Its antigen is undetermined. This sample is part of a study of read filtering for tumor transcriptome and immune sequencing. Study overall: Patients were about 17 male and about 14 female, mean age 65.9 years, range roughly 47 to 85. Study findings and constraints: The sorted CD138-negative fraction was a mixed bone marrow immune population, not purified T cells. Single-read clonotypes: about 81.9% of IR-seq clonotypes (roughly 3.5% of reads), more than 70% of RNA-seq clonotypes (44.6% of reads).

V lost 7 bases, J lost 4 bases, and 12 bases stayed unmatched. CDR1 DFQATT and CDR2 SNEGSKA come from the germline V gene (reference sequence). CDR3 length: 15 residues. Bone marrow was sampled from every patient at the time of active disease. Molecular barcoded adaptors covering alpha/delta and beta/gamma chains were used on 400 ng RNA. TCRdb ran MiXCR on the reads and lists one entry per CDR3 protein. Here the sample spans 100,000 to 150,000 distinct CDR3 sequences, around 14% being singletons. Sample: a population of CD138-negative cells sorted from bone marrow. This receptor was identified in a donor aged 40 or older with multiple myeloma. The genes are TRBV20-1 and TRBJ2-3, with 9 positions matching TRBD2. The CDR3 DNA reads TGCAGTGTCATCCCAGGACTAGCGAGATCAGATACGCAGTATTTT. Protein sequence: CSVIPGLARSDTQYF.